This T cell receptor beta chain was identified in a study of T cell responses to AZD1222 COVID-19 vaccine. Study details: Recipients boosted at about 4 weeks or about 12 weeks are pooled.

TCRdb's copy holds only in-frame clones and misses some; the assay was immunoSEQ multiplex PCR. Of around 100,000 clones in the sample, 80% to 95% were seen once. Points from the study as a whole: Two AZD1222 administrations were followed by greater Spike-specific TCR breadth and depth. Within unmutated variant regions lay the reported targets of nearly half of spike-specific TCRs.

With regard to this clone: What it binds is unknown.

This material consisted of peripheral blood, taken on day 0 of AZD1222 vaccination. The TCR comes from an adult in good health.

The CDR3 nucleotides read TGTGCCAGCAGCAGACAGGGGACAACCTACGAGCAGTACTTC. Protein sequence: CASSRQGTTYEQYF. The chain has TRBV28 and TRBJ2-7, with 8 bases that match TRBD1. This CDR3 is built from 14 residues. Germline V CDR1 and CDR2: MDHEN, SYDVKM. V was pared by 6 bases and J by 2 bases, with 6 bases of the junction left unmatched.